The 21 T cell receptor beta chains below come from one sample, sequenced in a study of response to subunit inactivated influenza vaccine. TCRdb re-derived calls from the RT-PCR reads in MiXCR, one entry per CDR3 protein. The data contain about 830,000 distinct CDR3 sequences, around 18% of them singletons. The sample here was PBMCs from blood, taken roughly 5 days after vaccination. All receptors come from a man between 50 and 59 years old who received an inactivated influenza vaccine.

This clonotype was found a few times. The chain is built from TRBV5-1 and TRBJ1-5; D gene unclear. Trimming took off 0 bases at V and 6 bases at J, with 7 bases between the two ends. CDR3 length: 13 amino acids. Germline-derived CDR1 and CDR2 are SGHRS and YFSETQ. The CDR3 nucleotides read TGCGCCAGCAGCTTGGAACCTGGTCAGCCCCAGCATTTT. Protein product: CASSLEPGQPQHF.

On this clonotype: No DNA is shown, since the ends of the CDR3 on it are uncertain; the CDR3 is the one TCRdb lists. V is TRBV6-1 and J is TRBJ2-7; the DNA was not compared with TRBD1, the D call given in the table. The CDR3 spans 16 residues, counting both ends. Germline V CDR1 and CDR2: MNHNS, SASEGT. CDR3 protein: CASSAVLERGVYEQYF.

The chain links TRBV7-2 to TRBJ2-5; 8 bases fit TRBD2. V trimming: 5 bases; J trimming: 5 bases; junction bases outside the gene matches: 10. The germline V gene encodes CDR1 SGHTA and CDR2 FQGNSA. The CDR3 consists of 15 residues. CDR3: CASSGLAGRPETQYF. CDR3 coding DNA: TGTGCCAGCAGCGGGTTAGCGGGGCGGCCTGAGACCCAGTACTTC.

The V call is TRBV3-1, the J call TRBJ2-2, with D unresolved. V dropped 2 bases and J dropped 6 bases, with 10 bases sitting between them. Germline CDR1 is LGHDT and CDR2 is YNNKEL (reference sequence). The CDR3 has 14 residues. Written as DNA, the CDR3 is TGTGCCAGCAGCCAACCGATAGAGGCCGGGGAGCTGTTTTTT. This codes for CASSQPIEAGELFF.

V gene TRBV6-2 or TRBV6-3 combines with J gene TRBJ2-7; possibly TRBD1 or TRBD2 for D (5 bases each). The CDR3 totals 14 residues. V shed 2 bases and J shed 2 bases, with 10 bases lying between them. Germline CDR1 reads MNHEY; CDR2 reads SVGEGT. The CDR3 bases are TGTGCCAGCAGTTACCTGGGACCCCCCTACGAGCAGTACTTC. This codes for CASSYLGPPYEQYF.

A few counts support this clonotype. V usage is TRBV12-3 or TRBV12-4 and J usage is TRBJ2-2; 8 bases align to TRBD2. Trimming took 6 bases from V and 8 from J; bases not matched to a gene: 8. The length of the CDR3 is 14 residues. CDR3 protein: CASRSSGGLGELFF. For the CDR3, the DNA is TGTGCCAGCAGATCATCGGGGGGGTTGGGGGAGCTGTTTTTT.

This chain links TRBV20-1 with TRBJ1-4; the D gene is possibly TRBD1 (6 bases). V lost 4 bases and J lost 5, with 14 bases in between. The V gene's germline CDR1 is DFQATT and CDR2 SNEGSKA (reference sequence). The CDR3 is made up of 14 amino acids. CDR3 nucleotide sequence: TGCAGTGCTATCTCAGGGGCAGGAAATGAAAAACTGTTTTTT. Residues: CSAISGAGNEKLFF.

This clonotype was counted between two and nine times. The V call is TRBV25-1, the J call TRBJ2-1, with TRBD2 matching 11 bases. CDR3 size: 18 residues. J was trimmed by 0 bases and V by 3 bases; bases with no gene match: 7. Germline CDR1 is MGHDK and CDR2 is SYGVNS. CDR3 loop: CASSELPLAGGSYNEQFF. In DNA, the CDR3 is TGTGCCAGCAGTGAGCTACCCCTAGCGGGGGGCTCCTACAATGAGCAGTTCTTC. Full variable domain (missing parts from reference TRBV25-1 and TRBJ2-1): EADIYQTPRYLVIGTGKKITLECSQTMGHDKMYWYQQDPGMELHLIHYSYGVNSTEKGDLSSESTVSRIRTEHFPLTLESARPSHTSQYLCASSELPLAGGSYNEQFFGPGTRLTVL.

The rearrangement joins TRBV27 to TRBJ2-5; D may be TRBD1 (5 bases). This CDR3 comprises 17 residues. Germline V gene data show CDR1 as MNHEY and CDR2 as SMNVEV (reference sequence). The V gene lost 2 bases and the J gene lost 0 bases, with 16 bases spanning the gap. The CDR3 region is CASSLNIPRAYQETQYF. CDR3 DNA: TGTGCCAGCAGTTTAAATATTCCCAGGGCGTACCAAGAGACCCAGTACTTC.

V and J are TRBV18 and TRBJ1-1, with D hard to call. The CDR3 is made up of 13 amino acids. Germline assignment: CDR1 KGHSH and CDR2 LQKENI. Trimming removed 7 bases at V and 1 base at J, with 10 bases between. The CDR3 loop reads CASLPTRNTEAFF. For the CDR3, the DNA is TGTGCCAGCTTACCTACCAGGAACACTGAAGCTTTCTTT.

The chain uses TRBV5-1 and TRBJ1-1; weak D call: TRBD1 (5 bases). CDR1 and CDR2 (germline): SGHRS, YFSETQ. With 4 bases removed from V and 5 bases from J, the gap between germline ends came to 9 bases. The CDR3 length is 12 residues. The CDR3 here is CASSKGRTEAFF. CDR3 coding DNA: TGCGCCAGCAGCAAGGGGAGGACTGAAGCTTTCTTT.

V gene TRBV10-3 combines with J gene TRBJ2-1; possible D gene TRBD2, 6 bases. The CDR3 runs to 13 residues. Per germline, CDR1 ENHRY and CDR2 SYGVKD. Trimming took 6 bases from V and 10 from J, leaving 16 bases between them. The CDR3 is CAISPNPSEEQFF. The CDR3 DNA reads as TGTGCCATCAGCCCAAACCCTAGCGAGGAGCAGTTCTTC.

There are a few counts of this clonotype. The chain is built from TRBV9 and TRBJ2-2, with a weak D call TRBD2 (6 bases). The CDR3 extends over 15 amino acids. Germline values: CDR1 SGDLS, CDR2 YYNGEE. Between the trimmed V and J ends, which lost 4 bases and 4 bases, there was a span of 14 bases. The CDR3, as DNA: TGTGCCAGCAGCCCTACAGGAGGGGTCACCGGGGAGCTGTTTTTT. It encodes CASSPTGGVTGELFF.

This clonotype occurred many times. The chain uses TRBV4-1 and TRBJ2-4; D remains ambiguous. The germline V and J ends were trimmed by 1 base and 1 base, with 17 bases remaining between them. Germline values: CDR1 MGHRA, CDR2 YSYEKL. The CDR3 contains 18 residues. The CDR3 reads CASSQGELLGVAKNIQYF. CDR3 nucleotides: TGCGCCAGCAGCCAAGGGGAATTGTTGGGTGTGGCCAAAAACATTCAGTACTTC.

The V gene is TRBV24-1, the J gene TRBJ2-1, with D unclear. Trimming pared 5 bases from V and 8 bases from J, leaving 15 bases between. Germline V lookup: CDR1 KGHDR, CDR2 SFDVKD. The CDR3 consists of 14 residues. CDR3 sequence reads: CATSVAGEGDEQFF. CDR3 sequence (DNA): TGTGCCACCAGTGTCGCTGGGGAAGGCGATGAGCAGTTCTTC.

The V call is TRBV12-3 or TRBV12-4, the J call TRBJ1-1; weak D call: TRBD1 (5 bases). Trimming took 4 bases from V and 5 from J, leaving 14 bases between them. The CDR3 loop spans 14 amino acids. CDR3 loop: CASSWWGMETEAFF. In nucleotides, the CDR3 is TGTGCCAGCAGTTGGTGGGGGATGGAGACTGAAGCTTTCTTT.

This chain's CDR3 is CASSSPGTGEGTGELFF. The CDR3 DNA reads as TGCGCCAGCAGCTCCCCCGGGACAGGGGAGGGTACCGGGGAGCTGTTTTTT. The chain employs TRBV5-1 and TRBJ2-2; 10 bases line up with TRBD1. Germline V gene lookup returns CDR1 SGHRS and CDR2 YFSETQ. With 3 bases clipped from V and 5 bases from J, the junction kept 10 bases outside the gene matches. This CDR3 contains 17 residues.

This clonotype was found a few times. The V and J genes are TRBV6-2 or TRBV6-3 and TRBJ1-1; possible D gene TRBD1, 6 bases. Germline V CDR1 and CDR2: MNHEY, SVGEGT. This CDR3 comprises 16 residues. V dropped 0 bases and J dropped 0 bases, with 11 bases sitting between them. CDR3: CASSYSPGQMNTEAFF. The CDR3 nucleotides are TGTGCCAGCAGTTACTCTCCCGGACAGATGAACACTGAAGCTTTCTTT.

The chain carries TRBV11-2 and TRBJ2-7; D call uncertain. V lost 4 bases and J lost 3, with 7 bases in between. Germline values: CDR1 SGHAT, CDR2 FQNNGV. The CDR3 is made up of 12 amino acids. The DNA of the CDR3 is TGTGCCAGCAGCTCGTCAGTCTACGAGCAGTACTTC. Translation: CASSSSVYEQYF. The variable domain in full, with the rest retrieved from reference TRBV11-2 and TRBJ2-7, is EAGVAQSPRYKIIEKRQSVAFWCNPISGHATLYWYQQILGQGPKLLIQFQNNGVVDDSQLPKDRFSAERLKGVDSTLKIQPAKLEDSAVYLCASSSSVYEQYFGPGTRLTVT.

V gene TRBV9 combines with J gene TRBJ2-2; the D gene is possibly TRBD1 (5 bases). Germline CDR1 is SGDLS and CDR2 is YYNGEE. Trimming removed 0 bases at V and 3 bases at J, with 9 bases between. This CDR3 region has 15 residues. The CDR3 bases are TGTGCCAGCAGCGTAGGGGGCTGGGACACCGGGGAGCTGTTTTTT. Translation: CASSVGGWDTGELFF.

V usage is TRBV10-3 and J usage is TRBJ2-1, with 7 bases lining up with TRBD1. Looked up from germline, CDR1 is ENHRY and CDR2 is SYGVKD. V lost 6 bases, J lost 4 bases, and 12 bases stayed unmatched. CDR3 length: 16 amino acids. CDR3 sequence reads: CAISPPRTGVYNEQFF. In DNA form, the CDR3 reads TGTGCCATCAGCCCCCCCCGGACAGGTGTATACAATGAGCAGTTCTTC.